This is a list of T cell receptor beta chains from one sample in a study of regulatory T cells in long-lasting Graves disease. TCRdb redid the calling of the multiplex PCR reads with MiXCR, one entry per CDR3 protein. In the table there are about 500,000 distinct CDR3 sequences, around 15% of which are singletons. This sample was shared with a second study, whose subject was T cells in Graves' hyperthyroidism and ophthalmopathy.

Specimen: peripheral blood mononuclear cells (PBMCs), collected at new diagnosis, from a patient treated with antithyroid drugs. These receptors all come from a middle-aged man with Graves disease. Both conserved end residues are part of each CDR3. D genes are given only for firm matches. A row's size may be missing; if present it is once, few, many or a size class.

V gene: TRBV5-5; D gene: .; clone size: .; J gene: TRBJ2-7; CDR3 protein: CASSWGLGSYEQYF
V gene: TRBV7-9; D gene: TRBD2; clone size: many; J gene: TRBJ2-1; CDR3 protein: CASNRGLAVDEQFF
V gene: TRBV2; D gene: TRBD1; clone size: .; J gene: TRBJ1-4; CDR3 protein: CASTESIRGREKLVF
V gene: TRBV2; D gene: .; clone size: .; J gene: TRBJ1-2; CDR3 protein: CASTSRGANYGYTF
V gene: TRBV29-1; D gene: TRBD1; clone size: few; J gene: TRBJ1-2; CDR3 protein: CSVPIQGAGGYTF
V gene: TRBV5-6; D gene: TRBD2; clone size: .; J gene: TRBJ2-1; CDR3 protein: CASAPGGTYSYNEQFF
V gene: TRBV5-1; D gene: .; clone size: .; J gene: TRBJ1-2; CDR3 protein: CASSLSDSGYGYTF
V gene: TRBV5-1; D gene: .; clone size: .; J gene: TRBJ2-4; CDR3 protein: CASSLTGGYGGAKNIQYF
V gene: TRBV6-5; D gene: .; clone size: many; J gene: TRBJ1-5; CDR3 protein: CASSYTRSGGNQPQHF
V gene: TRBV20-1; D gene: .; clone size: few; J gene: TRBJ2-7; CDR3 protein: CSARDHRTSPYEQYF
V gene: TRBV12-3/TRBV12-4; D gene: TRBD1; clone size: .; J gene: TRBJ2-7; CDR3 protein: CASSLVGDRENEQYF
V gene: TRBV9; D gene: TRBD2; clone size: many; J gene: TRBJ2-3; CDR3 protein: CASSVEAGGYGGDTQYF
V gene: TRBV7-9; D gene: TRBD2; clone size: few; J gene: TRBJ2-7; CDR3 protein: CASSAHSGRPLEQYF
V gene: TRBV11-2; D gene: .; clone size: many; J gene: TRBJ2-1; CDR3 protein: CASSLVQGPPDEQFF
V gene: TRBV11-2; D gene: .; clone size: many; J gene: TRBJ2-5; CDR3 protein: CASSLGWGQETQYF
V gene: TRBV7-3; D gene: TRBD2; clone size: few; J gene: TRBJ2-2; CDR3 protein: CASSLTREGHTGELFF
V gene: TRBV29-1; D gene: TRBD1; clone size: .; J gene: TRBJ2-5; CDR3 protein: CSVADRGRSETQYF
V gene: TRBV20-1; D gene: .; clone size: few; J gene: TRBJ2-3; CDR3 protein: CSASATADTQYF
V gene: TRBV7-2; D gene: .; clone size: .; J gene: TRBJ2-7; CDR3 protein: CASSLGGGVVYEQYF
V gene: TRBV28; D gene: TRBD2; clone size: many; J gene: .; CDR3 protein: CASSLGLAGGTQYF
V gene: TRBV29-1; D gene: .; clone size: .; J gene: TRBJ2-1; CDR3 protein: CSVENFSNEQFF
V gene: TRBV20-1; D gene: .; clone size: .; J gene: TRBJ1-5; CDR3 protein: CSARGPGGQPQHF
V gene: TRBV12-5; D gene: TRBD1; clone size: many; J gene: TRBJ1-1; CDR3 protein: CASGSGTGGFYEAFF
V gene: TRBV7-9; D gene: .; clone size: .; J gene: TRBJ2-7; CDR3 protein: CASSLAADEDYEQYF
V gene: TRBV9; D gene: TRBD2; clone size: few; J gene: TRBJ2-7; CDR3 protein: CASMGGRACKQYF
V gene: TRBV3-1; D gene: .; clone size: many; J gene: TRBJ2-7; CDR3 protein: CASSQQYEQYF
V gene: TRBV29-1; D gene: TRBD2; clone size: many; J gene: TRBJ2-7; CDR3 protein: CSVQAGVSYEQYF
V gene: TRBV7-2; D gene: TRBD2; clone size: many; J gene: TRBJ2-1; CDR3 protein: CASSLAGLAGASSYNEQFF
V gene: TRBV2; D gene: .; clone size: many; J gene: TRBJ2-7; CDR3 protein: CASRRLVETEQYF
V gene: TRBV20-1; D gene: .; clone size: .; J gene: TRBJ2-6; CDR3 protein: CSARAAKYSGANVLTF
V gene: TRBV15; D gene: TRBD2; clone size: many; J gene: TRBJ2-3; CDR3 protein: CATSRVGLAGGPDTQYF
V gene: TRBV30; D gene: .; clone size: many; J gene: TRBJ1-1; CDR3 protein: CAWGRWGGLNTEAFF
V gene: TRBV12-3/TRBV12-4; D gene: TRBD2; clone size: .; J gene: TRBJ2-1; CDR3 protein: CASNLAGDGVNEQFF
V gene: TRBV12-3/TRBV12-4; D gene: .; clone size: .; J gene: TRBJ1-3; CDR3 protein: CASRSQSTSGNTIYF
V gene: TRBV5-1; D gene: TRBD2; clone size: few; J gene: TRBJ2-7; CDR3 protein: CASSLESAGGWEQYF
V gene: TRBV24-1; D gene: .; clone size: .; J gene: TRBJ2-1; CDR3 protein: CATSESRNEQFF
V gene: TRBV18; D gene: TRBD2; clone size: many; J gene: TRBJ2-7; CDR3 protein: CASSPPGGVYEQYF
V gene: TRBV27; D gene: .; clone size: many; J gene: TRBJ1-1; CDR3 protein: CASSLGGAMNTEAFF
V gene: TRBV5-1; D gene: .; clone size: many; J gene: TRBJ2-1; CDR3 protein: CASSSRLTTAYNEQFF
V gene: TRBV5-1; D gene: .; clone size: few; J gene: TRBJ2-1; CDR3 protein: CATSKGQGTNEQFF
V gene: TRBV5-1; D gene: .; clone size: .; J gene: TRBJ2-5; CDR3 protein: CASSLGTGTQETQYF
V gene: TRBV6-1; D gene: TRBD2; clone size: few; J gene: TRBJ2-7; CDR3 protein: CASSPPGLGSYEQYF
V gene: TRBV24-1; D gene: TRBD1; clone size: few; J gene: TRBJ2-7; CDR3 protein: CATSDRKTGVADEQYF
V gene: TRBV30; D gene: TRBD2; clone size: many; J gene: TRBJ2-7; CDR3 protein: CAWSVTSGYEQYF
V gene: TRBV2; D gene: TRBD1; clone size: .; J gene: TRBJ2-2; CDR3 protein: CASIQQGARVTGELFF
V gene: TRBV6-1; D gene: .; clone size: .; J gene: TRBJ1-1; CDR3 protein: CATGRNTEAFF
V gene: TRBV11-3; D gene: TRBD2; clone size: once; J gene: .; CDR3 protein: CASSPRTSGRGEQYF
V gene: TRBV7-2; D gene: .; clone size: many; J gene: TRBJ2-2; CDR3 protein: CASSFAGAGTGELFF
V gene: TRBV27; D gene: TRBD2; clone size: many; J gene: TRBJ2-3; CDR3 protein: CASSHHWTSGKDTQYF
V gene: TRBV18; D gene: .; clone size: few; J gene: TRBJ2-3; CDR3 protein: CASSPPGLRLWDTQYF
V gene: TRBV5-1; D gene: TRBD2; clone size: many; J gene: TRBJ2-7; CDR3 protein: CASSKLAGAYEQYF
V gene: TRBV28; D gene: .; clone size: many; J gene: TRBJ2-7; CDR3 protein: CASSLTGRRGYYEQYF
V gene: TRBV5-1; D gene: .; clone size: few; J gene: TRBJ2-1; CDR3 protein: CASSLGLVNEQFF
V gene: TRBV24-1; D gene: .; clone size: few; J gene: TRBJ2-3; CDR3 protein: CATSETIGPNTDTQYF
V gene: TRBV2; D gene: TRBD1; clone size: many; J gene: TRBJ1-5; CDR3 protein: CASGTGTNQPQHF